The 16 T cell receptor beta chains in this list originate from one sample, sequenced in a study of vaccination and CD4 T cells after COVID-19. The Oncomine TCR Beta short-read assay generated sequence data from the DNA of cultured CD4+ T cells. TCRdb re-called the PCR reads through MiXCR, storing one row per CDR3 protein. Here the sample spans 13,000 or so distinct CDR3 sequences, under 55% being singletons. These receptors lack a known antigen. The sample's treatment: approximately 11-day PBMC culture with coronavirus spike peptide pools or control peptides (ViraFEST assay). Sample: CD4+ T cells from blood, cultured in vitro. Receptor source: a human donor who had recovered from COVID-19.

The V and J genes are TRBV11-3 and TRBJ2-5; 7 nucleotides align to TRBD1. V gave up 4 bases and J gave up 5 bases; unmatched junction bases: 13. Germline values: CDR1 SGHNT, CDR2 YENEEA. The length of the CDR3 is 16 residues. The CDR3 coding sequence is TGTGCCAGCAGCTCCAGAAAGGGGGCCCCCGTGGAGACCCAGTACTTC. Translation: CASSSRKGAPVETQYF.

The chain combines TRBV2 with TRBJ2-1; tentative D call: TRBD1 (6 bases). Germline V gives CDR1 SNHLY, CDR2 FYNNEI. Between the trimmed V and J ends, which lost 6 bases and 12 bases, there was a span of 15 bases. This CDR3 is 12 amino acids long. The CDR3 nucleotides are TGTGCCAGCAGCCCTGCAGTAGGGGGGCAGTTCTTC. Its translation: CASSPAVGGQFF.

This clonotype was recorded a few times. V usage is TRBV19 and J usage is TRBJ2-2; a possible D gene is TRBD1 (6 bases). CDR3 length equals 16 residues. The V and J ends lost 5 bases and 0 bases respectively, with 13 bases between them. The germline gives CDR1 LNHDA, CDR2 SQIVND (reference sequence). The CDR3 loop is CASSARQAPNTGELFF. DNA of the CDR3: TGTGCCAGTAGTGCTAGACAGGCGCCGAACACCGGGGAGCTGTTTTTT.

Regarding this clonotype: A read error may produce the germline difference seen at one junction end. This sequence joins TRBV20-1 and TRBJ1-1; 7 nucleotides agree with TRBD1. This CDR3 is 13 amino acids long. Germline V gene data show CDR1 as DFQATT and CDR2 as SNEGSKA (reference sequence). The CDR3 coding sequence is TGCGGTGCTAGAGATACAGGGGACACTGAAGCTTTCTTT. As protein: CGARDTGDTEAFF.

The chain carries TRBV7-6 and TRBJ2-7; D possibly corresponds to TRBD2 (5 bases). The CDR3 runs 15 residues. Trimming took off 5 bases at V and 2 bases at J, with 16 bases between the two ends. Germline V lookup: CDR1 SGHVS, CDR2 FNYEAQ. CDR3 region: CASSPRRRSPYEQYF. Written as DNA, the CDR3 is TGTGCCAGCAGCCCCCGTCGGAGGAGTCCCTACGAGCAGTACTTC.

V gene TRBV6-1 combines with J gene TRBJ1-6; 9 positions agree with TRBD1. After removal of 4 bases from V and 9 bases from J, the junction contained 4 bases not matched to a gene. From germline, CDR1 is MNHNS and CDR2 SASEGT. The CDR3 runs to 14 residues. DNA for the CDR3: TGTGCCAGCAGTGCGGACAGGGGCAGTTCACCCCTCCACTTT. Translation: CASSADRGSSPLHF.

This rearrangement joins TRBV7-8 to TRBJ2-1, with D perhaps matching TRBD1 or TRBD2 (5 bases each). Germline V CDR1 and CDR2: SGHVS, FQNEAQ. V dropped 1 base and J dropped 8 bases, with 21 bases sitting between them. CDR3 size: 17 residues. The DNA of the CDR3 is TGTGCCAGCAGCTTAGTCGGTCAGGGCCGGGGCCGGTATGAGCAGTTCTTC. Its protein product is CASSLVGQGRGRYEQFF.

This chain connects TRBV2 to TRBJ2-7; possibly TRBD1 for D (5 bases). The germline V gene encodes CDR1 SNHLY and CDR2 FYNNEI. This CDR3 comprises 13 residues. Trimming removed 3 bases at V and 3 bases at J, with 9 bases between. CDR3 sequence reads: CASSDQGYYEQYF. The CDR3 nucleotides are TGTGCCAGCAGTGACCAGGGTTACTACGAGCAGTACTTC.

The chain has TRBV12-3 or TRBV12-4 and TRBJ2-7; tentatively, D is TRBD1 (5 bases). V was clipped by 2 bases and J by 5 bases, with 16 bases between them. This CDR3 comprises 15 residues. CDR3 in amino acids: CASSLSGQGRDEQYF. The CDR3 DNA sequence: TGTGCCAGCAGTTTATCCGGACAAGGACGGGACGAGCAGTACTTC.

This clonotype was seen a few times. CDR3 protein: CASSLWGFRTHNEQFF. The CDR3, as DNA: TGTGCCAGCAGCTTATGGGGGTTTAGGACCCACAATGAGCAGTTCTTC. This chain links TRBV7-9 with TRBJ2-1; D assignment may be TRBD1 or TRBD2 (5 bases each). Trimming took off 2 bases at V and 5 bases at J, with 16 bases between the two ends. The CDR3 contains 16 residues. The germline V gene encodes CDR1 SEHNR and CDR2 FQNEAQ (reference sequence).

The genes are TRBV5-1 and TRBJ2-3; TRBD2 agrees at 7 bases. There are 15 residues in the CDR3. The V segment lost 0 bases and the J segment 10 bases; nucleotides outside the gene matches: 11. CDR1 is SGHRS, CDR2 YFSETQ, per germline. The chain's CDR3 is CASSLEASGRRAQYF. The DNA for the CDR3 is TGCGCCAGCAGCTTGGAGGCTAGCGGCCGAAGGGCGCAGTATTTT.

The chain joins TRBV2 to TRBJ1-5; 9 bases line up with TRBD1. The CDR3 loop spans 15 amino acids. V lost 6 bases to trimming and J lost 0 bases; unmatched junction nucleotides: 3. Per germline, CDR1 SNHLY and CDR2 FYNNEI. CDR3 DNA: TGTGCCAGCAGCGGGACAGGGCATAGCAATCAGCCCCAGCATTTT. It translates to CASSGTGHSNQPQHF.

This clonotype is labeled medium-sized. The chain joins TRBV5-4 to TRBJ1-2; TRBD1 matches 7 bases. V lost 0 bases and J lost 4; bases outside the gene matches: 3. The CDR3 totals 14 residues. Germline lookup yields CDR1 SGHNT and CDR2 YYREEE (reference sequence). The CDR3 loop reads CASSLDTGAYGYTF. CDR3 in DNA: TGTGCCAGCAGCTTGGATACAGGGGCCTATGGCTACACCTTC.

This rearrangement joins TRBV11-3 to TRBJ2-1; D gene uncertain. Deletions cut 3 bases from V and 0 bases from J, with 15 bases between. This CDR3 has 17 amino acids. Germline V gene sequence: CDR1 SGHNT, CDR2 YENEEA. The CDR3 sequence is CASSFLQLTISYNEQFF. In DNA form, the CDR3 reads TGTGCCAGCAGCTTCTTACAACTTACTATCTCCTACAATGAGCAGTTCTTC. Variable domain in full (rest from reference TRBV11-3 and TRBJ2-1): EAGVVQSPRYKIIEKKQPVAFWCNPISGHNTLYWYLQNLGQGPELLIRYENEEAVDDSQLPKDRFSAERLKGVDSTLKIQPAELGDSAVYLCASSFLQLTISYNEQFFGPGTRLTVL.

This clonotype appeared a few times. In DNA form, the CDR3 reads TGTGCTAGTGGAGGCCAAGGTGACTATGGCTACACCTTC. Amino acid sequence: CASGGQGDYGYTF. This sequence joins TRBV12-5 and TRBJ1-2; D remains unclear. CDR1 and CDR2 from the germline V gene are LGHNT and FRNRAP. This CDR3 contains 13 residues. V was clipped by 6 bases and J by 3 bases, with 11 bases between them. Full variable domain (remainder filled in from reference TRBV12-5 and TRBJ1-2): DARVTQTPRHKVTEMGQEVTMRCQPILGHNTVFWYRQTMMQGLELLAYFRNRAPLDDSGMPKDRFSAEMPDATLATLKIQPSEPRDSAVYFCASGGQGDYGYTFGSGTRLTVV.

The chain joins TRBV4-3 to TRBJ1-1; D is perhaps TRBD1 (5 bases). Germline CDR1 is LGHNA and CDR2 is YSLEER. This CDR3 is 15 amino acids long. Trimming removed 0 bases from V and 2 bases from J, with 10 bases in between. The CDR3 here is CASSQDLGVNTEAFF. CDR3 in DNA: TGCGCCAGCAGCCAAGATTTAGGGGTAAACACTGAAGCTTTCTTT.